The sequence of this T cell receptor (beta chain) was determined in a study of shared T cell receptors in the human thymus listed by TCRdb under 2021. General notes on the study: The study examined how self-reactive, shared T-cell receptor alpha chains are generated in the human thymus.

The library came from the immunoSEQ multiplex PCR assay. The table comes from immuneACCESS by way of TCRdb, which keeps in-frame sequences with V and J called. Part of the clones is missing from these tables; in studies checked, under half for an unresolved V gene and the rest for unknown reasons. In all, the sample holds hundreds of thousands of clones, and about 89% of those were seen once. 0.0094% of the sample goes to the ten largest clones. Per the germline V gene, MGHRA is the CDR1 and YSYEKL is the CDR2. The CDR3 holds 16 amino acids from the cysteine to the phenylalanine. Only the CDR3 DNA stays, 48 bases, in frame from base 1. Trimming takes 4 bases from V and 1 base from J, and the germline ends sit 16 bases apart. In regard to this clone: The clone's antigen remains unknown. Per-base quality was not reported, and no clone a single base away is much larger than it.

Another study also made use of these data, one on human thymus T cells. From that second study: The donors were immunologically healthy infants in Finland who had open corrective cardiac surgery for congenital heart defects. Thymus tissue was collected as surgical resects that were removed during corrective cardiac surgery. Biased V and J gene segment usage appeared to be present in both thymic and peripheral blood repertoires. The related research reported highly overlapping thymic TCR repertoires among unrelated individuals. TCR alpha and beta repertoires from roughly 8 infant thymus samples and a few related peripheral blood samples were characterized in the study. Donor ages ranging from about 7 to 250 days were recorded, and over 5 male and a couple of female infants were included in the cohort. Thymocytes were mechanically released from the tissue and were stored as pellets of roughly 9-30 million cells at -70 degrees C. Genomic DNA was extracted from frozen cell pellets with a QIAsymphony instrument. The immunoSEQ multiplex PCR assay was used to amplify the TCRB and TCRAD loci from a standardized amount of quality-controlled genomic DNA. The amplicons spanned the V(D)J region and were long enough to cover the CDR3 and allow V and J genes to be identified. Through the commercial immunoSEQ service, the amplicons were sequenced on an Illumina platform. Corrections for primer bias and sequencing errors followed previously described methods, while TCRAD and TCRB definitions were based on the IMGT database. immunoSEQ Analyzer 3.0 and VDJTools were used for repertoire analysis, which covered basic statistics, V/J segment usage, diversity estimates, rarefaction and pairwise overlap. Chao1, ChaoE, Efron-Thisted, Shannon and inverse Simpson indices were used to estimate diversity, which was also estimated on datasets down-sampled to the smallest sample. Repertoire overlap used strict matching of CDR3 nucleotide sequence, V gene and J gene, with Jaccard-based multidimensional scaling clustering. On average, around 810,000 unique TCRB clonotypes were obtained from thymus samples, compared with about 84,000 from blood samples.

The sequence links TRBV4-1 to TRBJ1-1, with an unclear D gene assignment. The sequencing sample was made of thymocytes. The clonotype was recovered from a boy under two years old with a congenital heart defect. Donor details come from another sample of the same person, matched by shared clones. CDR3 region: CASSLGRKVGNTEAFF. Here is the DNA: TGCGCCAGCAGCCTCGGGAGGAAGGTCGGGAACACTGAAGCTTTCTTT.